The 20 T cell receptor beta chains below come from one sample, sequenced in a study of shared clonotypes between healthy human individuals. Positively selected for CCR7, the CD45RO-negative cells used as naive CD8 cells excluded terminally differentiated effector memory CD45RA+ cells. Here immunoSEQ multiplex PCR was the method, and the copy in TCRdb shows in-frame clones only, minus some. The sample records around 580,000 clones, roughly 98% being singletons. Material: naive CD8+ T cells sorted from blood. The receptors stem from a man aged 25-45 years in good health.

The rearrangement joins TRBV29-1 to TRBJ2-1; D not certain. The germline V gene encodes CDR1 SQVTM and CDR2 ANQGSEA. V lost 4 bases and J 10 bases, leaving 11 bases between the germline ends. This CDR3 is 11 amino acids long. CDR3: CSVVGSSEQFF. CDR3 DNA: TGCAGCGTTGTGGGTTCATCCGAGCAGTTCTTC.

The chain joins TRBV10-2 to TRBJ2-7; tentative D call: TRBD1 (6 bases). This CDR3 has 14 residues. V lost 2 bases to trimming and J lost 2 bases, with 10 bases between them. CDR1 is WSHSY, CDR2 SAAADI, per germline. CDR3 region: CASSETGSTYEQYF. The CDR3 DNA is TGCGCCAGCAGTGAGACAGGGTCTACCTACGAGCAGTACTTC.

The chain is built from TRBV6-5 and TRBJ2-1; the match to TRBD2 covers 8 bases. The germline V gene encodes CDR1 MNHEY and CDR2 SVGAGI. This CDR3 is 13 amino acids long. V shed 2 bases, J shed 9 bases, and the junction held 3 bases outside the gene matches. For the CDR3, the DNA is TGTGCCAGCAGTTACCGGGGGGGGAGTGAGCAGTTCTTC. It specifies CASSYRGGSEQFF.

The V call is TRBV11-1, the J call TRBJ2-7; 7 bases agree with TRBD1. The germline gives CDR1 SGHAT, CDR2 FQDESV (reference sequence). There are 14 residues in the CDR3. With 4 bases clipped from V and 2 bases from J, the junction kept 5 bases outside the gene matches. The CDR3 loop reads CASSYGQAPYEQYF. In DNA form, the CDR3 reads TGTGCCAGCAGCTACGGACAGGCTCCCTACGAGCAGTACTTC. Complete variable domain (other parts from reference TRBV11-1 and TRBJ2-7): EAEVAQSPRYKITEKSQAVAFWCDPISGHATLYWYRQILGQGPELLVQFQDESVVDDSQLPKDRFSAERLKGVDSTLKIQPAELGDSAMYLCASSYGQAPYEQYFGPGTRLTVT.

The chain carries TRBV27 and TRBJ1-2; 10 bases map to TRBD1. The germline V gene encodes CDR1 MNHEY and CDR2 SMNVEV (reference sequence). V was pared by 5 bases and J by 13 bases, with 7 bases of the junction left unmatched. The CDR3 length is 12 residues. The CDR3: CASSTGQGKPTF. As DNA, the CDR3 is TGTGCCAGCAGTACGGGACAGGGGAAACCCACCTTC.

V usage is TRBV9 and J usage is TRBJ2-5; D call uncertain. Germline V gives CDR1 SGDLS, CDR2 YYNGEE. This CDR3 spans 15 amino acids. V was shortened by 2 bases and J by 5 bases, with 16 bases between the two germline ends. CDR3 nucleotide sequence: TGTGCCAGCAGCGTTGGGATTTCCTCTTACGAGACCCAGTACTTC. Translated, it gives CASSVGISSYETQYF.

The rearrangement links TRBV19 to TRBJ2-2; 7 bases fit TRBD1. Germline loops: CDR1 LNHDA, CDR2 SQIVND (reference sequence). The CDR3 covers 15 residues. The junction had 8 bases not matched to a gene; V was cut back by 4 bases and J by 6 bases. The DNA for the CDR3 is TGTGCCAGTAGTAACAGGGGATTGGTCCCCGGGGAGCTGTTTTTT. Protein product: CASSNRGLVPGELFF.

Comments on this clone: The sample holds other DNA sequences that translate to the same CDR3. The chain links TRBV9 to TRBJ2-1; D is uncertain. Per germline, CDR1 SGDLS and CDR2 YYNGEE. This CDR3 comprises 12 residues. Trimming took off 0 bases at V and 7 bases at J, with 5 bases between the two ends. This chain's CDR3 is CASSVVENEQFF. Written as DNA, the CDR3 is TGTGCCAGCAGCGTAGTGGAAAATGAGCAGTTCTTC. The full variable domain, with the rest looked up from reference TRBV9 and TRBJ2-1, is DSGVTQTPKHLITATGQRVTLRCSPRSGDLSVYWYQQSLDQGLQFLIQYYNGEERAKGNILERFSAQQFPDLHSELNLSSLELGDSALYFCASSVVENEQFFGPGTRLTVL.

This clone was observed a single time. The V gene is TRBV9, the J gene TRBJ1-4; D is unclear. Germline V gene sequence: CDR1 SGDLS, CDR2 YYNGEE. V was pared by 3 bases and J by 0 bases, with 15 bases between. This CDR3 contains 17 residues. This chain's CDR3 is CASSAGPGFATNEKLFF. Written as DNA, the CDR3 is TGTGCCAGCAGCGCGGGCCCGGGCTTCGCAACTAATGAAAAACTGTTTTTT.

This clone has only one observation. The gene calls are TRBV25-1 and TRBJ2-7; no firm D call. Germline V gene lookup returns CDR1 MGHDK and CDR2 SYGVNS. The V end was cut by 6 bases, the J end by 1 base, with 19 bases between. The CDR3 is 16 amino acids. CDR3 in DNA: TGTGCCAGCAGGCTAGGACCCGGCAGGATGTCCTACGAGCAGTACTTC. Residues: CASRLGPGRMSYEQYF.

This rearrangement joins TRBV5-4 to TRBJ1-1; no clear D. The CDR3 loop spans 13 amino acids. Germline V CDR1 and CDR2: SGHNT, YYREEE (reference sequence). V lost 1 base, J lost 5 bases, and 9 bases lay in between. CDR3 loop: CASSLPGRTEAFF. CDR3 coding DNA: TGTGCCAGCAGCTTGCCCGGGCGGACTGAAGCTTTCTTT. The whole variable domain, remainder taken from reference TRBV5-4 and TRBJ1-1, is ETGVTQSPTHLIKTRGQQVTLRCSSQSGHNTVSWYQQALGQGPQFIFQYYREEENGRGNFPPRFSGLQFPNYSSELNVNALELDDSALYLCASSLPGRTEAFFGQGTRLTVV.

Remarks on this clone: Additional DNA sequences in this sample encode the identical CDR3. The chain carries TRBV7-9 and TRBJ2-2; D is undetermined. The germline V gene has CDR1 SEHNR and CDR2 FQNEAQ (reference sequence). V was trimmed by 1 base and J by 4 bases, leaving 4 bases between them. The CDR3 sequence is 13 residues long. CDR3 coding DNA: TGTGCCAGCAGCTTAGGCGGCACCGGGGAGCTGTTTTTT. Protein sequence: CASSLGGTGELFF.

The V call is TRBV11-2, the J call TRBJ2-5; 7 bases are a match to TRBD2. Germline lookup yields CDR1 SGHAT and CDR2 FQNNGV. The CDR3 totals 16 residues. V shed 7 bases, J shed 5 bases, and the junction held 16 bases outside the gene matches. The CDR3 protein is CASTNPGAGDRETQYF. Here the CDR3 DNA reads TGTGCCAGCACTAATCCCGGCGCGGGAGATCGGGAGACCCAGTACTTC.

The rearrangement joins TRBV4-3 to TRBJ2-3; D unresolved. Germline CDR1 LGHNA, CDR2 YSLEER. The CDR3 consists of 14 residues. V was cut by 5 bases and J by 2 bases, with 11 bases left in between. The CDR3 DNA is TGCGCCAGCAGCACGGCATCATTCACAGATACGCAGTATTTT. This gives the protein CASSTASFTDTQYF.

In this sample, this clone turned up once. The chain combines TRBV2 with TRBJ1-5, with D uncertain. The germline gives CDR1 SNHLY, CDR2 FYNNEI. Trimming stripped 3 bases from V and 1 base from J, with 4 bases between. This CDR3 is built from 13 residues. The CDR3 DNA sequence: TGTGCCAGCAGTGATTACAGCAATCAGCCCCAGCATTTT. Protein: CASSDYSNQPQHF.

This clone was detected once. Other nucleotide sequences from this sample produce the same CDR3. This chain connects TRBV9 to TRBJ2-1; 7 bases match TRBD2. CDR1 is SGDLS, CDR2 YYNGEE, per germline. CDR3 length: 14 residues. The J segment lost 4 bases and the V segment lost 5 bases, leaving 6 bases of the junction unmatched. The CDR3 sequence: CASSASGAYNEQFF. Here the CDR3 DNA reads TGTGCCAGCAGTGCTAGCGGAGCTTACAATGAGCAGTTCTTC.

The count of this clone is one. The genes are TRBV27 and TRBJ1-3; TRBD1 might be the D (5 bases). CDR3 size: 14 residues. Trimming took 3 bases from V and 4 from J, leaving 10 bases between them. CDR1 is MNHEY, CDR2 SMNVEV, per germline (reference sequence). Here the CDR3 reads CASSFSGYGNTIYF. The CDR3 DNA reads TGTGCCAGCAGTTTTTCAGGGTACGGAAACACCATATATTTT.

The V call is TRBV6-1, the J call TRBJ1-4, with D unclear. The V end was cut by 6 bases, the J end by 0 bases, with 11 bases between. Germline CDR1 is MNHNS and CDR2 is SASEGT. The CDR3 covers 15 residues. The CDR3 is CASRFDITTNEKLFF. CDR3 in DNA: TGTGCCAGCAGATTCGACATCACAACTAATGAAAAACTGTTTTTT.

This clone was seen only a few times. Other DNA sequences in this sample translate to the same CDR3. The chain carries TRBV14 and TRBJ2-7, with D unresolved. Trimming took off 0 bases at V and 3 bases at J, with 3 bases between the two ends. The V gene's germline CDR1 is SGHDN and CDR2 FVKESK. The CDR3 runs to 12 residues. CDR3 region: CASSQDSYEQYF. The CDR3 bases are TGTGCCAGCAGCCAAGATAGCTACGAGCAGTACTTC.

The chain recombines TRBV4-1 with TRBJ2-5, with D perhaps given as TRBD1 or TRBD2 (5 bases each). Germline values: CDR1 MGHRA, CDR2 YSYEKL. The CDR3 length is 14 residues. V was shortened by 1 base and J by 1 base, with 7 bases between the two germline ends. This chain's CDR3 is CASSQGGFQETQYF. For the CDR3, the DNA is TGCGCCAGCAGCCAAGGGGGGTTCCAAGAGACCCAGTACTTC.